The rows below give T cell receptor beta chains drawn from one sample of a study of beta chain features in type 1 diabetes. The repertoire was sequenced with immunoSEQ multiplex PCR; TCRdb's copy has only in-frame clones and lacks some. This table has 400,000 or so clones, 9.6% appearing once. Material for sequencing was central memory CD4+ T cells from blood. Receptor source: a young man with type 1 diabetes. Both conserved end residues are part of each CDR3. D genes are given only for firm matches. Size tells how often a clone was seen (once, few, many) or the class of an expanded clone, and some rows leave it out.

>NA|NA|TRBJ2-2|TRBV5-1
TGCGCCAGCAACCAGGGTATCACCGGGGAGCTGTTTTTT
CASNQGITGELFF
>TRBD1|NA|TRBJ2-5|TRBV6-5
TGTGCCAGCAGGATCGACAGGGACCAAGAGACCCAGTACTTC
CASRIDRDQETQYF
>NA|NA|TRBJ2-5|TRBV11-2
TGTGCCAGCAGCTTTCGAACCCAAGAGACCCAGTACTTC
CASSFRTQETQYF
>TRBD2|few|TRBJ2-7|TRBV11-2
TGTGCCAGCAGCCCGGGACTAGCGGGAAACCTTTGGCAGTACTTC
CASSPGLAGNLWQYF
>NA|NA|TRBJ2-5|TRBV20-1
TGCAGTGCTGAGAGAGAGACCCAGTACTTC
CSAERETQYF
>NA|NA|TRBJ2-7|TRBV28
TGTGCCAGCAGTTTTTCCCAAAGGACACCCGCCGAGCAGTACTTC
CASSFSQRTPAEQYF
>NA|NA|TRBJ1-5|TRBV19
TGTGCCAGTGGCCCCGGGGCTGCTCAGCCCCAGCATTTT
CASGPGAAQPQHF
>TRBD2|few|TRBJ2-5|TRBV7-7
TGTGCTAGCACATCGTCCGGCGGGAGAGAGACCCAGTACTTC
CASTSSGGRETQYF
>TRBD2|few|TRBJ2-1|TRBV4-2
TGTGCCAGCAGCCAAGGGCTAGCGGGAGGGCATGAGCAGTTCTTC
CASSQGLAGGHEQFF
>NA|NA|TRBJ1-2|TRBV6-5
TGTGCCAGCAGTTACTCGGGGGGCTCCTATGGCTACACCTTC
CASSYSGGSYGYTF
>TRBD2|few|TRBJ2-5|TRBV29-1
TGCAGCGTGCTGCAGGGCGGGAGTAGAGGGGAGACCCAGTACTTC
CSVLQGGSRGETQYF
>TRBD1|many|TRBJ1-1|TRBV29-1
TGCAGCGTTAGCTACCGGACAGGGAGTGAAGCTTTCTTT
CSVSYRTGSEAFF
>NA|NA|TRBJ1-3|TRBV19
TGTGCCAGTAGTTTCGGACGAATATCTGGAAACACCATATATTTT
CASSFGRISGNTIYF
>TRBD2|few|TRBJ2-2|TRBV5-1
TGCGCCAGCAGCTTGGGCGGGAGCGGCCGGTCGAACACCGGGGAGCTGTTTTTT
CASSLGGSGRSNTGELFF
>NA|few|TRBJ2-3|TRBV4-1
TGCGCCAGCAGCCAAGATGCCTCCTTAAGCACAGATACGCAGTATTTT
CASSQDASLSTDTQYF
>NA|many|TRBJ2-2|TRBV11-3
TGTGCCAGCAGCTCTTTCACCGGGGAGCTGTTTTTT
CASSSFTGELFF
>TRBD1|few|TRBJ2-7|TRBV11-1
TGTGCCAGCAGCTTCCTGGGTTCAGGGGACAGGAAGCAGTACTTC
CASSFLGSGDRKQYF
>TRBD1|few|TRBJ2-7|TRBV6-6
TGTGCCAGCGGAATAGGACAGGGGGCAGGAGAGCAGTACTTC
CASGIGQGAGEQYF
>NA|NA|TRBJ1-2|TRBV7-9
TGTGCCAGCAGCTCCCGCGGGCAGGACTATGGCTACACCTTC
CASSSRGQDYGYTF
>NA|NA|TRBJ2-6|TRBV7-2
TGTGCCAGCAGCTCCTCGGGAAGGGGGTTTGTTGGGGCCAACGTCCTGACTTTC
CASSSSGRGFVGANVLTF
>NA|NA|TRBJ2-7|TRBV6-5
TGTGCCAGCAGTTACCCGGGGACTCGCTCCTACGAGCAGTACTTC
CASSYPGTRSYEQYF
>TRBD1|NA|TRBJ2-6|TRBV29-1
TGCAGCGTTGACAGTGGAGGGACAGGGAGACTATCTGGGGCCAACGTCCTGACTTTC
CSVDSGGTGRLSGANVLTF
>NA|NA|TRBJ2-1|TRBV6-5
TGTGCCAGCACAGCCCCCGCAGGGACGAATGAGCAGTTCTTC
CASTAPAGTNEQFF
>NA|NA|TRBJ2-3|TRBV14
TGTGCCAGCAGCCCCCTCGGGTCGAACAGAGCAGATACGCAGTATTTT
CASSPLGSNRADTQYF
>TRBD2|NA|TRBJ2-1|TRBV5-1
TGCGCCAGCAGCTTGGTACCTAGCGGTGAATCTTCTCCCTACAATGAGCAGTTCTTC
CASSLVPSGESSPYNEQFF
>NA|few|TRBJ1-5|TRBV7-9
TGTGCCAGCAGCTTAGGGAGGAGCGATCAGCCCCAGCATTTT
CASSLGRSDQPQHF
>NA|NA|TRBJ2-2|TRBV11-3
TGTGCCAGCAGTCCTAGGCCGCGGGCCGGGGAGCTGTTTTTT
CASSPRPRAGELFF